This paragraph covers one T cell receptor beta chain sequence. Here immunoSEQ multiplex PCR was the method, and the copy in TCRdb shows in-frame clones only, minus some. The sample consists of about 2.2 million clones, about 93% of them appearing once. Per the germline V gene, CDR1 is SEHNR and CDR2 is FQNEAQ (reference sequence). V was pared by 2 bases and J by 4 bases, with 12 bases between. The CDR3 extends over 15 amino acids. The data belong to a study of shared clonotypes between healthy human individuals. It was CD45RO-negative cells, positively selected for CCR7, that made up naive CD8 cells, with terminally differentiated effector memory CD45RA+ cells excluded.

The V gene is TRBV7-9, the J gene TRBJ2-1; D possibly corresponds to TRBD1 (6 bases). The sample taken for sequencing was naive CD8+ T cells from PBMCs. This TCR came from a man in his late teens or twenties in good health. Some clones in this sample may be carry-over from other donors' samples. The CDR3 here is CASSLSLGQYNEQFF. CDR3 coding DNA: TGTGCCAGCAGCTTATCTCTCGGACAGTACAATGAGCAGTTCTTC.